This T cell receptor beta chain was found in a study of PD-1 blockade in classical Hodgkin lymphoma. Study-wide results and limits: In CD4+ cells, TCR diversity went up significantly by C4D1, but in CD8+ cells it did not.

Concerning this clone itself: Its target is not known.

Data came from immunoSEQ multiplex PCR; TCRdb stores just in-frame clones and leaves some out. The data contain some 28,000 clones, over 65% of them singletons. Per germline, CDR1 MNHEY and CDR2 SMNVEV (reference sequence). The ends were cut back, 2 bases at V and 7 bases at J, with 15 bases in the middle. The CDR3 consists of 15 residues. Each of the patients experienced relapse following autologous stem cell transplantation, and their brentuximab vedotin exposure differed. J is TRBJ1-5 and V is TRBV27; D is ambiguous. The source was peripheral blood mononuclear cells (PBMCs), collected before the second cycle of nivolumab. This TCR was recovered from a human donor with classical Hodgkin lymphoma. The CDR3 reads CASSLIFRLGQPQHF. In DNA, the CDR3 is TGTGCCAGCAGTTTAATCTTCCGCCTCGGACAGCCCCAGCATTTT.